This T cell receptor beta chain was identified during a study of T cell responses to AZD1222 COVID-19 vaccine. Study-wide results and caveats: A mostly white British donor set with more females was recruited, and clonal diversity was possibly underestimated.

Sequenced by immunoSEQ multiplex PCR; TCRdb stores in-frame clones only, minus some. The sample records some 140,000 clones, 91% being singletons. Points on this clone: The target antigen is unknown.

This sequence was found in an adult who received the AZD1222 COVID-19 vaccine. Sequencing was performed on peripheral blood, taken 28 days after the second AZD1222 dose.

The CDR3 DNA follows: TGTGCCACCAGTGATTTTTTCGGGACTAGCGGGAGGGCCCCAGATACGCAGTATTTT. Its protein product is CATSDFFGTSGRAPDTQYF. The chain joins TRBV24-1 to TRBJ2-3; TRBD2 matches 16 bases. Germline assignment: CDR1 KGHDR and CDR2 SFDVKD. This CDR3 has 19 amino acids. Trimming took 1 base from V and 4 from J; bases not matched to a gene: 7.